This T cell receptor (beta chain) stems from a study of blood T cell repertoires in COVID-19. Across the whole study: Collection of acute and convalescent COVID-19 samples took place in the United States, Italy and Spain.

Study processing details: Counts of nucleated cells, estimated from reference gene primer amplification, were obtained. Profiled with immunoSEQ multiplex PCR; TCRdb holds only in-frame clones, not every one. V, J and clone size were drawn from that table, and D and trimming were deduced from the DNA. The data show 260,000 or so clones, with around 84% seen just once and roughly 15% held by the top ten. The receptor comes from a young man who had recovered from COVID-19. What was sequenced was PBMCs or T cells enriched from blood (not recorded which).

CDR3 DNA: TGTGCCAGCAGCCTGGACAGAATAACCGGGGAGCTGTTTTTT. It codes for CASSLDRITGELFF. The V gene is TRBV7-2, the J gene TRBJ2-2, with a weak D call TRBD1 (6 bases). The CDR3 length is 14 residues. Between the trimmed V and J ends, which lost 5 bases and 5 bases, there was a span of 12 bases. In germline, CDR1 is SGHTA, CDR2 FQGNSA.